This T cell receptor beta chain was observed in a study of cytomegalovirus exposure and HLA in healthy donors. The study ran its PCR with 60 Vbeta and 13 Jbeta primers. Assay used: immunoSEQ multiplex PCR; TCRdb lists only in-frame clones, some missing. The data hold around 100,000 clones, with around 79% observed a single time. This clone has only one observation. The CDR3 is made up of 15 amino acids. V shed 8 bases and J 7 bases; nucleotides not matched to a gene: 11. Germline V lookup: CDR1 SGHRS, CDR2 YFSETQ. The sequence was collected from a man aged 50 or older in good health and CMV-seropositive. This chain connects TRBV5-1 to TRBJ1-6; TRBD1 matches at 8 bases. Material: PBMCs. The CDR3: CASSTDRGENSPLHF. The CDR3 bases are TGCGCCAGTAGCACCGACAGGGGAGAGAATTCACCCCTCCACTTT.